This entry is about one T cell receptor (beta chain). This clone was counted once. The antigen it recognizes is unknown. No quality values exist for individual bases; no much larger clone is one base distant. A distance of 18 bases separates the germline ends of V and J, which lose 5 bases and 7 bases respectively. The CDR3 goes from the cysteine to the phenylalanine over 15 residues. The retained sequence is limited to the CDR3, 45 bases, with the frame set at the first base. The germline V gene specifies SGHNT as CDR1 and YENEEA as CDR2. Collaborating institutions collected whole blood in K2EDTA tubes following their own protocols. For TCRbeta analysis, collaborator samples were shipped as frozen whole blood, as isolated PBMCs, or as DNA extracted from either sample type. TCRbeta CDR3 regions were amplified from genomic DNA using the immunoSEQ Assay, a bias-controlled multiplex PCR. Regarding the original processing steps: The number of nucleated cells in each sample was estimated by amplification of reference gene primers within the assay. Sequence reads were collapsed and filtered to measure the absolute abundance of every unique TCRbeta CDR3 rearrangement. For each sample, productive Simpson clonality was calculated as the square root of Simpson's diversity index over productive rearrangements. TCRdb retrieved this table from immuneACCESS and kept in-frame rearrangements only. Not all clones are present; in checked studies, unresolved V genes account for under half, and no reason is known for the remainder. Clonal size and the V and J genes are those of that table, whereas D and trimming came from the DNA. In this sample the table shows under 250,000 clones, over 70% of which occur a single time. The biggest ten clones account for 8.5% to 10% of the sample.

The source of the sample is a study of blood T cell repertoires in COVID-19 (dated by TCRdb to the early 2020s). General notes on the study: Samples covering the acute and convalescent phases of COVID-19 were provided by collaborators in the United States, Italy and Spain. The prospective study material was composed of cDNA or gDNA derived from T cells, B-cell-depleted T cells, or PBMCs. The dataset comprised deeply sampled blood TCRbeta repertoires from subjects exposed to, actively infected with, or recovered from COVID-19. The repertoires were made available in a free public database intended to serve as a resource for research on the immune response to SARS-CoV-2. The samples were drawn from two sources: the first 160 participants of the ongoing ImmuneRACE study, and fewer than 1,500 subjects contributed by 6 global collaborators. The sample metadata nearly always contained a de-identified subject ID, COVID-19 status, age in years and sex. HLA class I and class II types, where available, came from metadata supplied by the sample provider rather than from assay-based typing.

Broader findings and caveats from the paper: The quantity of clinical and demographic metadata differed by source and by participant and was supplied without curation.

The chain is encoded by TRBV11-3 joined to TRBJ2-1; perhaps TRBD1 is the D gene, with 6 bases matching. This clonotype was obtained from a man between 40 and 49 years old with active or convalescent COVID-19. The sequencing sample was made of peripheral blood. This receptor has the CDR3 CASSAPGHRGNEQFF. The DNA is as follows: TGTGCCAGCAGCGCCCCGGGACATAGAGGGAATGAGCAGTTCTTC.